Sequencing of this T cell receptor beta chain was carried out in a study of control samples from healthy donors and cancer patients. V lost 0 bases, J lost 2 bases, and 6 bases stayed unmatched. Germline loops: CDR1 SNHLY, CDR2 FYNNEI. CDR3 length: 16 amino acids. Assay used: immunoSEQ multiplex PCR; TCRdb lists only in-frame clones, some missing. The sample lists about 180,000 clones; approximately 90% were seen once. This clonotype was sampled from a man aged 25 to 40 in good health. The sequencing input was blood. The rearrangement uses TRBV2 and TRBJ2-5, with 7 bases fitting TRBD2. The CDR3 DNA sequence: TGTGCCAGCAGTGAAGCCGGCGGGGGTATTCAAGAGACCCAGTACTTC. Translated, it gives CASSEAGGGIQETQYF.